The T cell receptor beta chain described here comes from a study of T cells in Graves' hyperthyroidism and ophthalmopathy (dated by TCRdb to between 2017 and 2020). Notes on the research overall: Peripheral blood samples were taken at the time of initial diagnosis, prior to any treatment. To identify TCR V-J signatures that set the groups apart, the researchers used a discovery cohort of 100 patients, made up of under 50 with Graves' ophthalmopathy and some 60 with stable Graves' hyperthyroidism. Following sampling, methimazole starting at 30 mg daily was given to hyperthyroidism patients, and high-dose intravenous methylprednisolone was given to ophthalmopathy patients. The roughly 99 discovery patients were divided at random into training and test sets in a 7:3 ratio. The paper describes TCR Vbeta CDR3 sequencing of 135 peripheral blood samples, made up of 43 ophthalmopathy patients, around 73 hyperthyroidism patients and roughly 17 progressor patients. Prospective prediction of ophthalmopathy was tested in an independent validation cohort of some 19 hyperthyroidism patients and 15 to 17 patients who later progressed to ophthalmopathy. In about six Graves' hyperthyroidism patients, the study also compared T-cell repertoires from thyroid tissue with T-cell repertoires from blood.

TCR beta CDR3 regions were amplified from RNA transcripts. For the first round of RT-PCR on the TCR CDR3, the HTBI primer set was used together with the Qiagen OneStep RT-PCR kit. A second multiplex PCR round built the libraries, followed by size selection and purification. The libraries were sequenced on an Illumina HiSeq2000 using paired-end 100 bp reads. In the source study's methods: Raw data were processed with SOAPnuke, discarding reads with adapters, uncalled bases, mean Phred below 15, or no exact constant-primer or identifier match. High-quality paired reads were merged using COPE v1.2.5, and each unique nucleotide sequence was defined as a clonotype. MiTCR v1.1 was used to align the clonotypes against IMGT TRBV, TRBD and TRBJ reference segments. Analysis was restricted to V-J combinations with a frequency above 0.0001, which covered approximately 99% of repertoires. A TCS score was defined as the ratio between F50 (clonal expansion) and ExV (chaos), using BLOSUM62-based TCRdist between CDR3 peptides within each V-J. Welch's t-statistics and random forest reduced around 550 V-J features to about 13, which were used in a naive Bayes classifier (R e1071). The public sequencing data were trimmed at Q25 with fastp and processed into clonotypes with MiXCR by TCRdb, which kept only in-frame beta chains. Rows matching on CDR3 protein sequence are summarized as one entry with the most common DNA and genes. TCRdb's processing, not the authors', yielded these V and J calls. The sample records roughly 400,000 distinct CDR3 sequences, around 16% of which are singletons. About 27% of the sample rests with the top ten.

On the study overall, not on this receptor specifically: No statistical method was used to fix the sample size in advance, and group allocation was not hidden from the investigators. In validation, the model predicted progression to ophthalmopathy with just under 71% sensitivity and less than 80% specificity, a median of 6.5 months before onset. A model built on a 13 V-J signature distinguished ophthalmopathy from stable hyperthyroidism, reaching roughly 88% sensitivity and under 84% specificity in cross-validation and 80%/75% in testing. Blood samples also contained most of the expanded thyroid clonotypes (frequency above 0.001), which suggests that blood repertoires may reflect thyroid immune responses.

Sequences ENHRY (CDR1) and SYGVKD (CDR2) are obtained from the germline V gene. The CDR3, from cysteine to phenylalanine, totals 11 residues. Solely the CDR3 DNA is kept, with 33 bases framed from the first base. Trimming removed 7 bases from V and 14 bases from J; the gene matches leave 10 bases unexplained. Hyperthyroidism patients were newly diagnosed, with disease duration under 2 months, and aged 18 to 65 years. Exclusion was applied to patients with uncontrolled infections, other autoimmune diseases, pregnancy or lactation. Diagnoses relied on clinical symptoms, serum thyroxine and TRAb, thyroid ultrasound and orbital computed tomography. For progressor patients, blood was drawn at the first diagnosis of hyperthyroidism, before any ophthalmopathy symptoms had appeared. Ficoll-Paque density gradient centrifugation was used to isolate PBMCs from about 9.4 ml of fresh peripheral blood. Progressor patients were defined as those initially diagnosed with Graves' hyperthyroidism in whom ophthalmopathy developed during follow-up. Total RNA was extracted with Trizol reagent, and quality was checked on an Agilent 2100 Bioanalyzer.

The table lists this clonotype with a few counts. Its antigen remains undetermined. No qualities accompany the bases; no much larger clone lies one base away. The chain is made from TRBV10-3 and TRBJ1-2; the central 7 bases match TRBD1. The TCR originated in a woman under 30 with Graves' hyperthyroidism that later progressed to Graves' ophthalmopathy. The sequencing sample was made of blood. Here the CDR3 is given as CAITQDREITF. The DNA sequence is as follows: TGTGCCATCACCCAAGACAGGGAGATTACCTTC.